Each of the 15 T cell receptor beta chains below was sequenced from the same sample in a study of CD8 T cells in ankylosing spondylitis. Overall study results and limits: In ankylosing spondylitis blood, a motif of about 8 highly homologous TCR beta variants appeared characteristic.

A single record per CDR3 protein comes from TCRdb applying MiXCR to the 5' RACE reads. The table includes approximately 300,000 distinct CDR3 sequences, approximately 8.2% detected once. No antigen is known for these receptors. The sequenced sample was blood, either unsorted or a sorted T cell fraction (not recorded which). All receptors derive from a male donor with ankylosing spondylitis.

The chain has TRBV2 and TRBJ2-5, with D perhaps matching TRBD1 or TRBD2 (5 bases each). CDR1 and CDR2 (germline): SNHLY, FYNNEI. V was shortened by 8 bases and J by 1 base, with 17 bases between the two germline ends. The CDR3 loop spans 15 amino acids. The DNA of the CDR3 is TGTGCCAGCGGGGAACGGGCTGGGGGCCAAGAGACCCAGTACTTC. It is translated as CASGERAGGQETQYF.

CDR3 sequence (DNA): TGTGCCAGCAGTCTTCAATCGGGACAGCCCCAGCATTTT. Its protein is CASSLQSGQPQHF. The V and J genes are TRBV12-3 or TRBV12-4 and TRBJ1-5; no definite D call. This CDR3 contains 13 residues. V dropped 5 bases and J dropped 7 bases, with 12 bases sitting between them.

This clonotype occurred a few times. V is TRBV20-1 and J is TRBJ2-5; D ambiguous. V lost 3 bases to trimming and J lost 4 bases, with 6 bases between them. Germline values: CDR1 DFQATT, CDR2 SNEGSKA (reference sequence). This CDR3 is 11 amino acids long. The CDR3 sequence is CSASLRETQYF. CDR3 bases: TGCAGTGCTAGTCTCCGAGAGACCCAGTACTTC.

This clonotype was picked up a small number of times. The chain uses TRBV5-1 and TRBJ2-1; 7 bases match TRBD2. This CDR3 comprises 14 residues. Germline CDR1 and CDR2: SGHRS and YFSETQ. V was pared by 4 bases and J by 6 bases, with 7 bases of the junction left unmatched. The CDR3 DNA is TGCGCCAGCAGCGCGGCGGGAGAGGGCAATGAGCAGTTCTTC. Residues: CASSAAGEGNEQFF.

The DNA of the CDR3 is TGCGCCAGCAGCTTGGAAGGTGGAGCGGGACTAGCGGGAGTTGCCGGCTACGAGCAGTACTTC. Translation gives CASSLEGGAGLAGVAGYEQYF. This chain connects TRBV5-1 to TRBJ2-7, with 14 bases fitting TRBD2. The CDR3 sequence is 21 residues long. Trimming removed 0 bases from V and 3 bases from J; junction bases left unmatched: 17. Germline V CDR1 and CDR2: SGHRS, YFSETQ.

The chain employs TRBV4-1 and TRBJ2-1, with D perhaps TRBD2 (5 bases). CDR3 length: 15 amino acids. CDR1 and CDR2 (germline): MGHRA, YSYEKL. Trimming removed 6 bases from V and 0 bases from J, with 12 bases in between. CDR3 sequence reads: CASRYSGSSYNEQFF. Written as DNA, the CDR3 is TGCGCCAGCAGGTACAGCGGTAGCTCCTACAATGAGCAGTTCTTC.

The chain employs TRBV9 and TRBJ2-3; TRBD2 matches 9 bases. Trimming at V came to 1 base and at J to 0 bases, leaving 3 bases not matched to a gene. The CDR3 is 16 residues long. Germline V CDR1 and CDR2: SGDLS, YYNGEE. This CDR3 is CASSVLAGTSTDTQYF. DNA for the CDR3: TGTGCCAGCAGCGTACTAGCGGGAACTAGCACAGATACGCAGTATTTT.

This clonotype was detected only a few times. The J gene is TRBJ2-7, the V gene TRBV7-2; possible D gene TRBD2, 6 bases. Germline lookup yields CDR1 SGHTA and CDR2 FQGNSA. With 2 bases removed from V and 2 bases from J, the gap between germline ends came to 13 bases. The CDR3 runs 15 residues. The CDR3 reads CASSLLGRTPYEQYF. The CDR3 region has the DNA TGTGCCAGCAGCTTACTGGGGAGGACCCCCTACGAGCAGTACTTC.

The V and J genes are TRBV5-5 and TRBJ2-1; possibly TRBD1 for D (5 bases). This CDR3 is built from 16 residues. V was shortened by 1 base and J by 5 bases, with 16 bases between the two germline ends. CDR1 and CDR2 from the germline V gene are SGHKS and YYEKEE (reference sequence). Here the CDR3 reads CASSLTGPAANNEQFF. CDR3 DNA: TGTGCCAGCAGCTTGACAGGACCTGCCGCCAACAATGAGCAGTTCTTC.

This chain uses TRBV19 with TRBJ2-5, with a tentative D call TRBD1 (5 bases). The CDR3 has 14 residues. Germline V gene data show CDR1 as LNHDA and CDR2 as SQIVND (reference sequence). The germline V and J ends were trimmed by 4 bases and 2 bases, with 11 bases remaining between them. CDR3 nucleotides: TGTGCCAGTAGTACAGGGTACCGTCAAGAGACCCAGTACTTC. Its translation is CASSTGYRQETQYF.

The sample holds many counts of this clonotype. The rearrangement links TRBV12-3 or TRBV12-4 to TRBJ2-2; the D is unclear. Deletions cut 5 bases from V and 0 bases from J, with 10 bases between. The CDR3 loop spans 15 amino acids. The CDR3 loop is CASSRVAANTGELFF. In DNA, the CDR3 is TGTGCCAGCAGTCGCGTAGCTGCGAACACCGGGGAGCTGTTTTTT.

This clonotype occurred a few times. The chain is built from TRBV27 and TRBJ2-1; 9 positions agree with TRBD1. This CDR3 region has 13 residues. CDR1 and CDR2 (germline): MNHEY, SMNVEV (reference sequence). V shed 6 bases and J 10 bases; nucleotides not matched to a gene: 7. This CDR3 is CASSGTGFWEQFF. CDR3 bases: TGTGCCAGCAGCGGGACAGGGTTTTGGGAGCAGTTCTTC.

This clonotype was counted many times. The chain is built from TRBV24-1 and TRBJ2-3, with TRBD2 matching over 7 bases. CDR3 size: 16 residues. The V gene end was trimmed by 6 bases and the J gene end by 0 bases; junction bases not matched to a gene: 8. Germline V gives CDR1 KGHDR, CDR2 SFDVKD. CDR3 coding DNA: TGTGCCACCAGTACCCCGACGGGACTAAGCACAGATACGCAGTATTTT. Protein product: CATSTPTGLSTDTQYF.

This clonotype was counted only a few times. For the CDR3, the DNA is TGCAGCGTTTATAGCGGGCTTCGAGGAGGGGAGCTGTTTTTT. Translating it yields CSVYSGLRGGELFF. This chain connects TRBV29-1 to TRBJ2-2, with 7 bases aligning to TRBD2. Trimming removed 5 bases from V and 8 bases from J; junction bases left unmatched: 11. Per germline, CDR1 SQVTM and CDR2 ANQGSEA. This CDR3 comprises 14 residues.

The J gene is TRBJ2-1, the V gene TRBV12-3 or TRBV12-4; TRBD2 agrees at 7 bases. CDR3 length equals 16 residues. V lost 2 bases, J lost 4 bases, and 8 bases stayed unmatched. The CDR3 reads CASSLWGGRGYNEQFF. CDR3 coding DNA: TGTGCCAGCAGTTTATGGGGCGGGAGAGGGTACAATGAGCAGTTCTTC.